This T cell receptor beta chain was captured in a study of shared clonotypes between healthy human individuals. On the study more broadly: The composition of the donors was a couple of women and a few men aged 18 to 49. Study-wide results and limits: Sorted-subset sequencing, rarefaction showed, was incomplete despite large depth. Naive subsets usually exceeded memory subsets in estimated richness.

The V segment lost 1 base and the J segment 5 bases; nucleotides outside the gene matches: 7. The CDR3 is 16 residues long. Germline CDR1 reads SGHRS; CDR2 reads YFSETQ. In the case of this clone: Its specificity is unknown.

As handled by the study authors: Quality scores were absent from the junction-only immunoSEQ sequences, so filtering differed. Clones were sequenced by immunoSEQ multiplex PCR, and TCRdb holds only the in-frame ones, with some missing. D and trimming come from the DNA, and the V and J calls and clone size come from that table. The data contain approximately 530,000 clones, about 96% of them singletons. The rearrangement joins TRBV5-1 to TRBJ2-7, with 12 bases identical to TRBD2. This clonotype originated in a woman aged 30 to 39 in good health. The specimen sequenced was naive CD4+ T cells sorted from blood. Subset given: CD45RA+ positively selected. CDR3 sequence reads: CASSLNPTSGSNEQYF. CDR3 coding DNA: TGCGCCAGCAGCTTGAACCCGACTAGCGGGAGCAACGAGCAGTACTTC.